Presented here are 25 T cell receptor beta chains from one specimen sequenced in a study of T cell responses to AZD1222 COVID-19 vaccine. TCRdb keeps only in-frame clones here, not all; method: immunoSEQ multiplex PCR. In the table there are tens of thousands of clones, around nine tenths of which are singletons. The sample was peripheral blood, taken on day 0 of MenACWY control vaccination. The receptors derive from an adult in good health.

In this sample, this clone turned up once. CDR3 bases: TGTGCCAGTAGTTCGCAGGGGTTCGGTACAGATACGCAGTATTTT. This encodes CASSSQGFGTDTQYF. The chain is built from TRBV19 and TRBJ2-3, with a weak D call TRBD1 (6 bases). The V and J ends lost 5 bases and 3 bases respectively, with 15 bases between them. The CDR3 sequence is 15 residues long. In germline, CDR1 is LNHDA, CDR2 SQIVND (reference sequence).

Only one count was recorded for this clone. The genes are TRBV5-4 and TRBJ2-1; D gene uncertain. Germline lookup yields CDR1 SGHNT and CDR2 YYREEE (reference sequence). V lost 4 bases and J 0 bases, leaving 11 bases between the germline ends. This CDR3 has 15 amino acids. CDR3 protein: CASSRDVSSYNEQFF. DNA of the CDR3: TGTGCCAGCAGCCGAGACGTGAGCTCCTACAATGAGCAGTTCTTC.

V gene TRBV28 combines with J gene TRBJ2-3; D possibly corresponds to TRBD2 (7 bases). The germline CDR1 and CDR2 sequences are MDHEN and SYDVKM. The CDR3 extends over 15 amino acids. V was pared by 8 bases and J by 3 bases, with 18 bases between. The CDR3 here is CASSGGRERTDTQYF. The CDR3 DNA reads as TGTGCCAGCTCCGGGGGGCGGGAAAGGACAGATACGCAGTATTTT.

This clone was counted once. The rearrangement uses TRBV4-2 and TRBJ2-2, with 12 bases identical to TRBD2. The germline V gene encodes CDR1 LGHNA and CDR2 YNFKEQ. Losses at the gene ends were 3 bases for V and 7 bases for J; bases not matched to a gene: 6. This CDR3 region has 16 residues. The DNA for the CDR3 is TGTGCCAGCAGCCAGAGGACTAGCGGGAATGTCGGGGAGCTGTTTTTT. The encoded protein is CASSQRTSGNVGELFF.

This chain joins TRBV27 and TRBJ1-2; D is possibly TRBD1 (6 bases). The CDR3 loop spans 14 amino acids. Germline V gene lookup returns CDR1 MNHEY and CDR2 SMNVEV (reference sequence). V was clipped by 6 bases and J by 8 bases, with 19 bases between them. As DNA, the CDR3 is TGTGCCAGCAGCCCGGAACAGGGAGCCAGGGGCTACACCTTC. Residues: CASSPEQGARGYTF.

The chain couples TRBV19 to TRBJ2-7; D possibly matches TRBD1 or TRBD2 (5 bases each). Trimming cost V 6 bases and J 4 bases, with 22 bases left between them. CDR1 is LNHDA, CDR2 SQIVND, per germline (reference sequence). The CDR3 is 16 amino acids. The chain's CDR3 is CASSILGGHPSYEQYF. The CDR3 coding sequence is TGTGCCAGTAGCATTCTCGGAGGACACCCATCTTACGAGCAGTACTTC.

The chain uses TRBV19 and TRBJ1-2; no reliable D call. The CDR3 loop spans 13 amino acids. Germline V gene sequence: CDR1 LNHDA, CDR2 SQIVND (reference sequence). V dropped 4 bases and J dropped 4 bases, with 10 bases sitting between them. The CDR3 DNA reads TGTGCCAGTAGTACCAGTATAAGCTATGGCTACACCTTC. Translation gives CASSTSISYGYTF.

The rearrangement joins TRBV7-9 to TRBJ2-5; 9 nucleotides agree with TRBD2. The germline gives CDR1 SEHNR, CDR2 FQNEAQ (reference sequence). V was clipped by 3 bases and J by 5 bases; unmatched bases: 10. The CDR3 runs 16 residues. For the CDR3, the DNA is TGTGCCAGCAGCTTTTGGGTTAGCGGGAGTTGGGAGACCCAGTACTTC. Protein: CASSFWVSGSWETQYF. Full variable domain (outside the CDR3, taken from reference TRBV7-9 and TRBJ2-5): DTGVSQNPRHKITKRGQNVTFRCDPISEHNRLYWYRQTLGQGPEFLTYFQNEAQLEKSRLLSDRFSAERPKGSFSTLEIQRTEQGDSAMYLCASSFWVSGSWETQYFGPGTRLLVL.

As DNA, the CDR3 is TGCGCCAGCAGCTTGGGCGCGGGACCTAAGGATGACGAGCAGTACTTC. Translated, it gives CASSLGAGPKDDEQYF. This sequence joins TRBV5-1 and TRBJ2-7, with TRBD2 as a possible D gene (6 bases). In germline, CDR1 is SGHRS, CDR2 YFSETQ. The CDR3 has 16 amino acids. V lost 0 bases, J lost 5 bases, and 18 bases lay in between.

This clone was recorded at least ten times. V usage is TRBV2 and J usage is TRBJ2-1, with TRBD2 as a possible D gene (5 bases). The CDR3 sequence is 13 residues long. The germline CDR1 and CDR2 sequences are SNHLY and FYNNEI. Trimming shortened V by 6 bases and J by 6 bases, and 12 bases separated the two germline ends. CDR3 residues: CASSADYLNEQFF. The CDR3 DNA reads as TGTGCCAGCAGCGCTGACTACCTCAATGAGCAGTTCTTC.

V and J are TRBV10-3 and TRBJ2-5, with a weak D call TRBD1 (6 bases). The germline CDR1 and CDR2 sequences are ENHRY and SYGVKD. This CDR3 is 11 amino acids long. The germline V and J ends were trimmed by 3 bases and 10 bases, with 9 bases remaining between them. For the CDR3, the DNA is TGTGCCATCAGTGACTCAGGGGTCCAGTACTTC. As protein: CAISDSGVQYF.

This clone was recorded a few times. The J gene is TRBJ2-5, the V gene TRBV5-8, with 9 bases identical to TRBD1. The CDR3 contains 15 residues. Germline V lookup: CDR1 SGHTS, CDR2 YDEGEE. Germline trimming cut 3 bases from V and 5 bases from J; bases unmatched to any gene: 8. The DNA for the CDR3 is TGTGCCAGCAGCTCCGGACAGGGGACCGGGGAGACCCAGTACTTC. This translates into CASSSGQGTGETQYF. The complete variable domain, with remaining parts taken from reference TRBV5-8 and TRBJ2-5, reads EAGVTQSPTHLIKTRGQQATLRCSPISGHTSVYWYQQALGLGLQFLLWYDEGEERNRGNFPPRFSGRQFPNYSSELNVNALELEDSALYLCASSSGQGTGETQYFGPGTRLLVL.

The chain joins TRBV11-2 to TRBJ2-1; TRBD2 matches 8 bases. CDR1 and CDR2 from the germline V gene are SGHAT and FQNNGV. V shed 2 bases and J 9 bases; nucleotides not matched to a gene: 6. This CDR3 spans 14 amino acids. The CDR3 here is CASSLTGGPGEQFF. CDR3 bases: TGTGCCAGCAGCTTAACGGGAGGGCCTGGTGAGCAGTTCTTC.

V is TRBV6-5 and J is TRBJ1-1; D not certain. With 8 bases removed from V and 0 bases from J, the gap between germline ends came to 10 bases. The germline gives CDR1 MNHEY, CDR2 SVGAGI. The length of the CDR3 is 13 residues. The CDR3 spells CASPKEVNTEAFF. CDR3 nucleotides: TGTGCCAGCCCGAAGGAGGTGAACACTGAAGCTTTCTTT.

This clone has just one count. The CDR3, as DNA: TGTCCCACCACCACGGGGGGGGCGGACACCGGGGAGCTGTTTTTT. Its translation: CPTTTGGADTGELFF. The rearrangement uses TRBV28 and TRBJ2-2, with 8 bases matching TRBD2. This CDR3 contains 15 residues. Germline V gives CDR1 MDHEN, CDR2 SYDVKM.

Regarding this clone: An end of the junction does not agree with germline; a read error may underlie this. V and J are TRBV6-4 and TRBJ2-1; D gene ambiguous. The CDR3 is 12 amino acids. Germline CDR1 reads MRHNA; CDR2 reads SNTAGT. As DNA, the CDR3 is TGTGCCAGCAGGGACTCCTACAATGAGCAGTTCTTC. Residues: CASRDSYNEQFF.

This chain connects TRBV5-8 to TRBJ2-7; D is undetermined. Trimming cost V 0 bases and J 5 bases, with 18 bases left between them. Germline V gene lookup returns CDR1 SGHTS and CDR2 YDEGEE. The CDR3 sequence is 16 residues long. Here the CDR3 DNA reads TGTGCCAGCAGCTTGGGAGGAGACCATCGTACTGACGAGCAGTACTTC. It yields the protein CASSLGGDHRTDEQYF.

V is TRBV6-6 and J is TRBJ2-7; 7 bases line up with TRBD1. In germline, CDR1 is MNHNY, CDR2 SVGAGI (reference sequence). V shed 7 bases and J 6 bases; nucleotides not matched to a gene: 12. The CDR3 is 14 amino acids. The CDR3 nucleotides read TGTGCCAGCACCTCCGGGACAGTCCTTAGCGAGCAGTACTTC. Translating it yields CASTSGTVLSEQYF.

The gene calls are TRBV5-1 and TRBJ2-2; TRBD2 is a possible D gene (5 bases). Trimming took 4 bases from V and 8 from J, leaving 18 bases between them. The CDR3 length is 15 residues. The germline V gene encodes CDR1 SGHRS and CDR2 YFSETQ. In DNA form, the CDR3 reads TGCGCCAGCAGCGCCGGGATATCCGGCTTTGGGGAGCTGTTTTTT. Translated, it gives CASSAGISGFGELFF.

The rearrangement links TRBV4-1 to TRBJ2-1; no definite D call. CDR3 length: 13 residues. Deletions cut 2 bases from V and 3 bases from J, with 5 bases between. CDR1 is MGHRA, CDR2 YSYEKL, per germline. CDR3 sequence reads: CASSQLVYNEQFF. CDR3 coding DNA: TGCGCCAGCAGCCAACTAGTCTACAATGAGCAGTTCTTC.

There are a few counts of this clone. This chain joins TRBV14 and TRBJ1-1; D is ambiguous. Germline V CDR1 and CDR2: SGHDN, FVKESK. This CDR3 has 16 amino acids. V lost 0 bases and J lost 1, with 12 bases in between. The CDR3 here is CASSQDFGVRNTEAFF. In nucleotides, the CDR3 is TGTGCCAGCAGCCAAGATTTCGGTGTCCGGAACACTGAAGCTTTCTTT.

V is TRBV2 and J is TRBJ2-7; TRBD1 matches 7 bases. This CDR3 is built from 14 residues. The J segment lost 4 bases and the V segment lost 5 bases, leaving 8 bases of the junction unmatched. CDR1 SNHLY and CDR2 FYNNEI come from the germline V gene. The DNA for the CDR3 is TGTGCCAGCAGTCCCGGACAGGCCTTTTACGAGCAGTACTTC. Amino acid sequence: CASSPGQAFYEQYF.

The chain links TRBV7-2 to TRBJ2-7; 9 nucleotides match TRBD1. The CDR3 is 17 residues long. Germline V gives CDR1 SGHTA, CDR2 FQGNSA. The V and J ends lost 3 bases and 1 base, in that order; junction bases with no gene match: 10. CDR3 residues: CASSLRWGGTGSYEQYF. The CDR3, as DNA: TGTGCCAGCAGCTTGAGGTGGGGGGGGACAGGGTCCTACGAGCAGTACTTC.

The CDR3 DNA reads as TGTGCCAGCAGTGAAAGTTCGGCCTCGCGGGTTTTCTTT. It encodes CASSESSASRVFF. This rearrangement joins TRBV2 to TRBJ1-1, with no clear D. The CDR3 is 13 residues long. The V and J ends lost 2 bases and 13 bases respectively, with 17 bases between them. CDR1 and CDR2 from the germline V gene are SNHLY and FYNNEI.

This chain links TRBV6-2 or TRBV6-3 with TRBJ2-7; 9 bases line up with TRBD2. The V gene's germline CDR1 is MNHEY and CDR2 SVGEGT. CDR3 length: 12 residues. The ends lost 6 bases at V and 7 bases at J; junction bases unmatched: 4. The CDR3 DNA is TGTGCCAGCAGCCCGGGACTAGCTGAGCAGTACTTC. It yields the protein CASSPGLAEQYF.